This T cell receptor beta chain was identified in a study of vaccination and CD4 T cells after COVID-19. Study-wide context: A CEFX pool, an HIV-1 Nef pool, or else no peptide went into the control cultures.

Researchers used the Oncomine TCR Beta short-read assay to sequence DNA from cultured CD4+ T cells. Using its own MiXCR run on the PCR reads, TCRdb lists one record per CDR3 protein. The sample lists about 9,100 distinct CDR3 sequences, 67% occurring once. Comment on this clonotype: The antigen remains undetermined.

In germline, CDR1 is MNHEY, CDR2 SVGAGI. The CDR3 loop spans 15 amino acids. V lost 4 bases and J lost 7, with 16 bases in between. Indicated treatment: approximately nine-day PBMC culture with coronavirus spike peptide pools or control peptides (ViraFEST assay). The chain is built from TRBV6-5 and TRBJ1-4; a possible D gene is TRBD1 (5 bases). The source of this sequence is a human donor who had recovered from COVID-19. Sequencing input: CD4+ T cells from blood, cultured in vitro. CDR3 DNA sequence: TGTGCCAGCAGTTCCCGACAAGGGAGGGGTGAAAAACTGTTTTTT. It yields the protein CASSSRQGRGEKLFF.